The 3 T cell receptor beta chains presented below share a single source sample, sequenced in a study of cytomegalovirus exposure and HLA in healthy donors. PCR primers comprised 60 Vbeta and 13 Jbeta primers. The data were produced by immunoSEQ multiplex PCR, yet TCRdb's version contains in-frame clones alone and is incomplete. This sample carries under 85,000 clones, 65% to 70% of them seen once, and the ten largest clones take over 15%. Material for sequencing was PBMCs. Receptors originate from a man aged 35-49 years in good health and CMV-seropositive.

The chain joins TRBV6-5 to TRBJ2-1; D perhaps matches TRBD2 (5 bases). Trimming stripped 10 bases from V and 8 bases from J, with 12 bases between. The germline CDR1 and CDR2 sequences are MNHEY and SVGAGI. The CDR3 is made up of 11 amino acids. CDR3 nucleotide sequence: TGTGCCACCCGGACTCCCGATGAGCAGTTCTTC. It translates to CATRTPDEQFF.

The chain couples TRBV6-5 to TRBJ2-3; D is perhaps TRBD2 (5 bases). Germline CDR1 reads MNHEY; CDR2 reads SVGAGI. The CDR3 is made up of 15 amino acids. V gave up 5 bases and J gave up 0 bases, with 12 bases separating them. The CDR3 protein is CASSTLGDSTDTQYF. As DNA, the CDR3 is TGTGCCAGCAGTACCCTGGGAGACAGCACAGATACGCAGTATTTT.

The chain carries TRBV7-9 and TRBJ2-7, with a tentative D call TRBD2 (5 bases). Germline lookup yields CDR1 SEHNR and CDR2 FQNEAQ (reference sequence). The CDR3 spans 13 residues. V lost 6 bases and J lost 1, with 10 bases in between. CDR3 DNA: TGTGCCAGCAGTGGCGGGCTTTCCTACGAGCAGTACTTC. It is translated as CASSGGLSYEQYF.